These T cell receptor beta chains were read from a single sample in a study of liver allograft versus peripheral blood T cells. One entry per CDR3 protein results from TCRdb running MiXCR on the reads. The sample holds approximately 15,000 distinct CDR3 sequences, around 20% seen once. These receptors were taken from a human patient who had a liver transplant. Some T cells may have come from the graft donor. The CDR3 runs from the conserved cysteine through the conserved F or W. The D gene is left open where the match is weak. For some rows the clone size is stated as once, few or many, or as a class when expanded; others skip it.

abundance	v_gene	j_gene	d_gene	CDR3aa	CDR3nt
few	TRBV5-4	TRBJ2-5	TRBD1	CASSFTAGTGGPQYF	TGTGCCAGCAGCTTCACCGCCGGGACAGGGGGGCCTCAGTACTTC
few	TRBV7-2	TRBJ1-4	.	CASSSRDGGGKKLFF	TGTGCCAGCAGCTCCCGGGACGGCGGGGGGAAAAAACTGTTTTTT
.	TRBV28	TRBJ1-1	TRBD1	CASSRQGRGTEAFF	TGTGCCAGCAGTCGACAGGGGCGGGGGACTGAAGCTTTCTTT
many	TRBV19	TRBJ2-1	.	CASSMLSGVEGEQFF	TGTGCCAGTAGTATGCTCTCGGGGGTTGAAGGTGAGCAGTTCTTC
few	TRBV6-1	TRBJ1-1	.	CASSEWGGGLMNTEAFF	TGTGCCAGCAGTGAATGGGGGGGGGGCCTAATGAACACTGAAGCTTTCTTT
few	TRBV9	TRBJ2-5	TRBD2	CASSVATRGETQYF	TGTGCCAGCAGCGTAGCTACGCGGGGGGAGACCCAGTACTTC
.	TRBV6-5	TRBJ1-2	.	CASSSGGRYGYTF	TGTGCCAGCAGTTCAGGAGGGAGGTATGGCTACACCTTC
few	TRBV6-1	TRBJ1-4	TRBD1	CASSEQGDNEKLFF	TGTGCCAGCAGTGAACAGGGGGATAATGAAAAACTGTTTTTT
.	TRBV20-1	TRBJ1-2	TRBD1	CSAREGDRTGSYGYTF	TGCAGTGCTAGAGAGGGGGATCGGACAGGGTCCTATGGCTACACCTTC
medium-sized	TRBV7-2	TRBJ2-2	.	CASSPLATNTGELFF	TGTGCCAGCAGCCCGTTGGCCACTAACACCGGGGAGCTGTTTTTT
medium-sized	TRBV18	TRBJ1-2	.	CASSTDLQNSGYTF	TGTGCCAGCTCGACGGACCTCCAGAATTCAGGCTACACCTTC
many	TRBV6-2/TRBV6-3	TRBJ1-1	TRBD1	CASRDRVTEAFF	TGTGCCAGCAGGGACAGGGTCACTGAAGCTTTCTTT
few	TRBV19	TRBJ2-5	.	CASSIGGPYQETQYF	TGTGCCAGTAGTATAGGGGGACCGTACCAAGAGACCCAGTACTTC
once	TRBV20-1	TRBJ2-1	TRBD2	CSARMAGLAVYNEQFF	TGCAGTGCTAGAATGGCGGGACTAGCGGTCTACAATGAGCAGTTCTTC
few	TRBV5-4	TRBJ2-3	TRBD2	CASSPPTSGRADTQYF	TGTGCCAGCAGTCCCCCAACTAGCGGGAGGGCGGATACGCAGTATTTT
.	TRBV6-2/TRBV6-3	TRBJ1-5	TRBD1	CASSYGRMGTGLNQPQHF	TGTGCCAGCAGTTACGGGCGGATGGGGACAGGGTTGAATCAGCCCCAGCATTTT
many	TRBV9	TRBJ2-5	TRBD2	CASSVDGRAYQETQYF	TGTGCCAGCAGCGTAGACGGGAGGGCGTACCAAGAGACCCAGTACTTC
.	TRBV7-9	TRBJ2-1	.	CASSLARRNEQFF	TGTGCCAGCAGCTTAGCGCGCAGGAATGAGCAGTTCTTC
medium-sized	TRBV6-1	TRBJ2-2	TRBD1	CATLRQGFSVTGELFF	TGTGCCACTTTACGACAGGGGTTTTCTGTTACCGGGGAGCTGTTTTTT
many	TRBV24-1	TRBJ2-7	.	CATSERGVHSYEQYF	TGTGCCACCAGTGAGCGTGGCGTCCACTCCTACGAGCAGTACTTC
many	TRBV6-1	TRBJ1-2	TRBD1	CASSEADRPAYGYTF	TGTGCCAGCAGTGAAGCGGACAGGCCCGCCTATGGCTACACCTTC
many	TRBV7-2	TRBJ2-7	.	CASSFNPGYEQYF	TGTGCCAGCAGCTTTAATCCGGGCTACGAGCAGTACTTC
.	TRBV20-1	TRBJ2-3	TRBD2	CSFLLTSVDTQYF	TGCAGTTTCCTTTTGACTAGCGTTGATACGCAGTATTTT
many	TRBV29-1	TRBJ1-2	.	CSVSNSETDFGYTF	TGCAGCGTTTCTAATTCCGAGACAGATTTTGGCTACACCTTC
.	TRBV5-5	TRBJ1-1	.	CASSLRQDVTGAFF	TGTGCCAGCAGCTTGAGACAGGATGTCACTGGAGCTTTCTTT
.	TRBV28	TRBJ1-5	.	CASGTGGSNQPQHF	TGTGCCAGCGGTACGGGGGGAAGCAATCAGCCCCAGCATTTT
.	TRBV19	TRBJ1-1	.	CASSGTQNAEAFF	TGTGCCAGTTCCGGGACACAGAACGCTGAAGCTTTCTTT
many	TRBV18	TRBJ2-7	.	CASSPSGISYEQYF	TGTGCCAGCTCACCCTCCGGCATCTCCTACGAGCAGTACTTC
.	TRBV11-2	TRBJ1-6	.	CASSLDRNSPLHF	TGTGCCAGCAGCTTAGATCGGAATTCACCCCTCCACTTT
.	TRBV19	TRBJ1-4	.	CASSNQGYRATNEKLFF	TGTGCCAGTAGTAATCAGGGATATCGGGCTACTAATGAAAAACTGTTTTTT
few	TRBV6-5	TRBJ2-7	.	CATGASYEQYF	TGTGCCACCGGAGCCTCCTACGAGCAGTACTTC
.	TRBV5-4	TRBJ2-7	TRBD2	CASSIRTSNERYF	TGTGCCAGCAGCATCAGGACTAGCAACGAGCGGTACTTC
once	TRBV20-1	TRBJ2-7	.	CSARDEGEQQYF	TGCAGTGCTAGAGATGAGGGGGAGCAGCAGTACTTC
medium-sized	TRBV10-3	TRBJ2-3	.	CAISRRRGTDTQYF	TGTGCCATCAGCCGACGACGAGGGACAGATACGCAGTATTTT
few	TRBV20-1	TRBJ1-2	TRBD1	CSARGFRTGVSNYGYTF	TGCAGTGCTAGAGGTTTTAGGACAGGAGTATCTAACTATGGCTACACCTTC
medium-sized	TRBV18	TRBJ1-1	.	CASSKTTVNTEAFF	TGTGCCAGCTCGAAAACCACAGTGAACACTGAAGCTTTCTTT
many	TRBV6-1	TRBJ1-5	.	CASSEARVGGVNGNQPQHF	TGTGCCAGCAGTGAAGCGCGGGTCGGGGGCGTCAATGGCAATCAGCCCCAGCATTTT
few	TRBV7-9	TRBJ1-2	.	CASSPPGADYGYTF	TGTGCCAGCAGCCCCCCAGGGGCGGACTATGGCTACACCTTC
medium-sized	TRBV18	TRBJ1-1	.	CASSRKAGSTEAFF	TGTGCCAGCTCACGTAAAGCAGGGAGCACTGAAGCTTTCTTT
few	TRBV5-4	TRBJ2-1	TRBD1	CASSPGTGGTYNEQFF	TGTGCCAGCAGCCCTGGGACAGGGGGTACCTACAATGAGCAGTTCTTC
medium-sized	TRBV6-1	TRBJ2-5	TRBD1	CASSEGGTGTETQYF	TGTGCCAGCAGTGAAGGTGGGACAGGGACGGAGACCCAGTACTTC
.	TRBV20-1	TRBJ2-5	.	CSAPGGKSQYF	TGCAGTGCCCCCGGAGGGAAGTCCCAGTACTTC
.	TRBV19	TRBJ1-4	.	CASSPGGSDEKLFF	TGTGCCAGTAGTCCCGGGGGGTCTGATGAAAAACTGTTTTTT
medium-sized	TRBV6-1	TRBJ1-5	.	CASSEARVVSNQPQHF	TGTGCCAGCAGTGAAGCGCGTGTGGTAAGCAATCAGCCCCAGCATTTT
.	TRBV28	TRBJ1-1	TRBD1	CASSLRQGRNTEAFF	TGTGCCAGCAGTTTACGACAGGGCCGGAACACTGAAGCTTTCTTT
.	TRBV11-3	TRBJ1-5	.	CASSLAPRGRGNQPQHF	TGTGCCAGCAGCTTAGCCCCGAGGGGTCGGGGTAATCAGCCCCAGCATTTT
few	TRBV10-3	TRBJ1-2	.	CAISEGTTRYTF	TGTGCCATCAGTGAAGGGACAACCCGCTACACCTTC
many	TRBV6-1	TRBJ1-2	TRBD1	CASSAGTGAPGYGYTF	TGTGCCAGCAGTGCCGGGACAGGGGCACCTGGATATGGCTACACCTTC
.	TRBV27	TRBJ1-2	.	CAGSLRVGGRSGYTF	TGTGCCGGCAGTTTACGGGTTGGGGGGAGAAGTGGCTACACCTTC
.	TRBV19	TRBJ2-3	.	CASKGGGGRGDTQYF	TGTGCCAGTAAGGGAGGGGGGGGGCGAGGAGATACGCAGTATTTT
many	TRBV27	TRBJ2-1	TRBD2	CASSFSGLAGGKYNEQFF	TGTGCCAGCAGTTTTTCCGGACTAGCGGGAGGGAAGTACAATGAGCAGTTCTTC